This TCR beta chain was profiled in a study of a mutant IDH1 vaccine in newly diagnosed glioma. At the level of the study: There were roughly 60% males and about 38% females among treated patients, whose mean age was 40.4 years.

This clone was counted a few times. Time point in this sample: baseline, week 1 (first vaccination visit). Treatment given: pre-vaccination baseline after standard-of-care therapy. This CDR3 spans 15 amino acids. V was trimmed by 3 bases and J by 8 bases, leaving 17 bases between them. In germline, CDR1 is SGHDN, CDR2 FVKESK. The method was immunoSEQ multiplex PCR; TCRdb's version includes in-frame clones alone and lacks a portion of them. This repertoire shows 30,000 to 40,000 clones, around four fifths found once; its top ten account for approximately 8.4%. The origin of this receptor is a man in his forties with glioma. Some clones in this sample may be carry-over from other donors' samples. The rearrangement uses TRBV14 and TRBJ2-1; D possibly matches TRBD1 or TRBD2 (7 bases each). This sample comprised PBMCs, obtained from a glioma patient treated with radiotherapy, temozolomide or both. CDR3 sequence reads: CASSHPGGGRDEQFF. In DNA form, the CDR3 reads TGTGCCAGCAGCCACCCAGGGGGGGGCCGGGATGAGCAGTTCTTC.